The 24 T cell receptor beta chains reported below all come from one sample, sequenced in a study of T cell responses to AZD1222 COVID-19 vaccine. Sequencing used immunoSEQ multiplex PCR; TCRdb keeps in-frame clones, though not all of them. The sample shows approximately 130,000 clones, roughly 92% of them seen only once. Sample: peripheral blood, taken 28 days after the second AZD1222 dose. These receptors were obtained from an adult who received the AZD1222 COVID-19 vaccine.

This clone appeared once. The chain couples TRBV7-2 to TRBJ1-6; no clear D gene. The germline V gene encodes CDR1 SGHTA and CDR2 FQGNSA. The CDR3 loop spans 14 amino acids. With 1 base removed from V and 5 bases from J, the gap between germline ends came to 6 bases. DNA for the CDR3: TGTGCCAGCAGCTTAGTAAAAGATAATTCACCCCTCCACTTT. It is translated as CASSLVKDNSPLHF.

This chain links TRBV6-5 with TRBJ2-5; 15 bases match TRBD2. CDR1 and CDR2 from the germline V gene are MNHEY and SVGAGI. V trimming: 2 bases; J trimming: 2 bases; junction bases outside the gene matches: 0. This CDR3 has 16 residues. The chain's CDR3 is CASSYGTSGGQETQYF. CDR3 sequence (DNA): TGTGCCAGCAGTTACGGGACTAGCGGGGGGCAAGAGACCCAGTACTTC.

The chain employs TRBV5-1 and TRBJ2-1; TRBD2 matches at 8 bases. Germline V lookup: CDR1 SGHRS, CDR2 YFSETQ. CDR3 length equals 15 residues. After removal of 4 bases from V and 1 base from J, the junction contained 4 bases not matched to a gene. The CDR3 DNA reads TGCGCCAGCAGCATCCTAGCGGGTTCCTACAATGAGCAGTTCTTC. Encoded protein: CASSILAGSYNEQFF.

This sequence joins TRBV28 and TRBJ1-6; 12 bases line up with TRBD1. The CDR3 loop spans 16 amino acids. V lost 2 bases to trimming and J lost 8 bases; unmatched junction nucleotides: 4. The germline CDR1 and CDR2 sequences are MDHEN and SYDVKM. The CDR3 reads CASSLLGQGAHSPLHF. CDR3 sequence (DNA): TGTGCCAGCAGTTTACTGGGACAGGGGGCGCATTCACCCCTCCACTTT.

This chain links TRBV3-1 (or the pseudogene TRBV3-2) with TRBJ1-1; D is unresolved. The CDR3 is 13 residues long. Trimming removed 3 bases from V and 1 base from J, with 6 bases in between. In germline, CDR1 is LGHDT, CDR2 YNNKEL (reference sequence). CDR3 in DNA: TGTGCCAGCAGCCAGGAGCCGAACACTGAAGCTTTCTTT. It yields the protein CASSQEPNTEAFF.

CDR3 sequence: CASSLVGGDQPQHF. In DNA, the CDR3 is TGTGCCAGCAGCTTAGTAGGAGGAGATCAGCCCCAGCATTTT. The V and J genes are TRBV11-2 and TRBJ1-5; D gene uncertain. The CDR3 totals 14 residues. CDR1 and CDR2 (germline): SGHAT, FQNNGV. Trimming cost V 1 base and J 5 bases, with 9 bases left between them.

The chain joins TRBV7-2 to TRBJ1-2; no clear D. With 6 bases removed from V and 2 bases from J, the gap between germline ends came to 7 bases. Germline V gene lookup returns CDR1 SGHTA and CDR2 FQGNSA. The CDR3 consists of 12 residues. The CDR3 sequence is CASSRANYGYTF. The CDR3 DNA follows: TGTGCCAGCAGTCGTGCAAACTATGGCTACACCTTC.

This chain joins TRBV3-1 (or the pseudogene TRBV3-2) and TRBJ1-2, with a weak D call TRBD1 (5 bases). This CDR3 spans 15 amino acids. Germline V CDR1 and CDR2: LGHDT, YNNKEL (reference sequence). With 1 base removed from V and 4 bases from J, the gap between germline ends came to 13 bases. CDR3 loop: CASSQVAGSSYGYTF. In DNA, the CDR3 is TGTGCCAGCAGCCAAGTTGCAGGGTCTAGCTATGGCTACACCTTC.

This chain connects TRBV20-1 to TRBJ2-1; D remains ambiguous. The germline V gene has CDR1 DFQATT and CDR2 SNEGSKA (reference sequence). V was trimmed by 3 bases and J by 8 bases, leaving 14 bases between them. The CDR3 contains 13 residues. The CDR3 here is CSASPLIPDEQFF. The CDR3 coding sequence is TGCAGTGCTAGTCCACTGATACCTGATGAGCAGTTCTTC.

The rearrangement joins TRBV2 to TRBJ1-2, with TRBD1 matching 8 bases. Germline-derived CDR1 and CDR2 are SNHLY and FYNNEI. The V and J ends lost 0 bases and 0 bases, in that order; junction bases with no gene match: 6. This CDR3 spans 17 amino acids. CDR3 sequence (DNA): TGTGCCAGCAGTGAAGCCGGGACAGGAAAAGCTAACTATGGCTACACCTTC. It yields the protein CASSEAGTGKANYGYTF.

In DNA form, the CDR3 reads TGTGCCTGGAGGGGGGACAGCTATGGCTACACCTTC. Encoded protein: CAWRGDSYGYTF. The chain recombines TRBV30 with TRBJ1-2; 7 bases agree with TRBD1. Germline lookup yields CDR1 GTSNPN and CDR2 SVGIG (reference sequence). V trimming: 3 bases; J trimming: 4 bases; junction bases outside the gene matches: 2. The CDR3 has 12 amino acids.

The rearrangement uses TRBV7-2 and TRBJ2-4, with 7 bases that match TRBD2. V gave up 3 bases and J gave up 5 bases; unmatched junction bases: 10. The germline V gene has CDR1 SGHTA and CDR2 FQGNSA. The CDR3 has 16 amino acids. The CDR3 protein is CASSFWGSRGENIQYF. DNA for the CDR3: TGTGCCAGCAGCTTTTGGGGGAGTCGGGGGGAAAACATTCAGTACTTC.

The chain couples TRBV19 to TRBJ1-6; D gene ambiguous. Per the germline V gene, CDR1 is LNHDA and CDR2 is SQIVND (reference sequence). This CDR3 has 13 amino acids. V lost 7 bases, J lost 11 bases, and 15 bases lay in between. As DNA, the CDR3 is TGTGCCAGTACCAATGGACCGACGGCACCCCTCCACTTT. This encodes CASTNGPTAPLHF.

This chain joins TRBV5-8 and TRBJ2-7, with no clear D. Germline CDR1 SGHTS, CDR2 YDEGEE. V shed 0 bases and J shed 0 bases, with 10 bases lying between them. The CDR3 covers 15 residues. CDR3 nucleotides: TGTGCCAGCAGCTTGGCTTCGGCAGTCTCCTACGAGCAGTACTTC. Amino acids: CASSLASAVSYEQYF.

The rearrangement links TRBV3-1 (or the pseudogene TRBV3-2) to TRBJ2-1, with TRBD2 matching over 11 bases. Losses at the gene ends were 6 bases for V and 6 bases for J; bases not matched to a gene: 19. This CDR3 region has 19 residues. The germline V gene has CDR1 LGHDT and CDR2 YNNKEL (reference sequence). The CDR3 spells CASSPYLAGGPKPGNEQFF. CDR3 sequence (DNA): TGTGCCAGCAGTCCTTACCTAGCGGGGGGCCCAAAGCCTGGCAATGAGCAGTTCTTC.

The CDR3 coding sequence is TGTGCCAGCAGCCTCCCCCGGGCCAGTACAGACAATGAGCAGTTCTTC. Encoded protein: CASSLPRASTDNEQFF. The V gene is TRBV28, the J gene TRBJ2-1; no definite D call. The CDR3 runs 16 residues. Germline loops: CDR1 MDHEN, CDR2 SYDVKM. V was pared by 6 bases and J by 5 bases, with 20 bases between.

The chain is built from TRBV28 and TRBJ2-5, with 9 bases that match TRBD1. V was pared by 6 bases and J by 5 bases, with 10 bases of the junction left unmatched. Germline V gene data show CDR1 as MDHEN and CDR2 as SYDVKM. The CDR3 length is 15 residues. CDR3 in amino acids: CASSLPQGAGETQYF. CDR3 sequence (DNA): TGTGCCAGCAGCTTGCCACAGGGGGCCGGTGAGACCCAGTACTTC. The variable domain in full, completed from reference TRBV28 and TRBJ2-5, reads DVKVTQSSRYLVKRTGEKVFLECVQDMDHENMFWYRQDPGLGLRLIYFSYDVKMKEKGDIPEGYSVSREKKERFSLILESASTNQTSMYLCASSLPQGAGETQYFGPGTRLLVL.

V is TRBV11-2 and J is TRBJ2-3; D remains unclear. The V end was cut by 2 bases, the J end by 2 bases, with 11 bases between. Germline V gene lookup returns CDR1 SGHAT and CDR2 FQNNGV. CDR3 size: 15 residues. This chain's CDR3 is CASSLSNPTTDTQYF. CDR3 nucleotides: TGTGCCAGCAGCTTATCTAACCCGACCACAGATACGCAGTATTTT.

The chain joins TRBV2 to TRBJ2-3; D may be TRBD2 (5 bases). The CDR3 totals 14 residues. V was shortened by 3 bases and J by 1 base, with 8 bases between the two germline ends. Germline values: CDR1 SNHLY, CDR2 FYNNEI. CDR3 residues: CASSDWGGTDTQYF. Here the CDR3 DNA reads TGTGCCAGCAGTGACTGGGGAGGCACAGATACGCAGTATTTT.

This sequence joins TRBV7-3 and TRBJ1-3; 9 bases align to TRBD1. This CDR3 has 16 amino acids. Per the germline V gene, CDR1 is SGHTA and CDR2 is FQGTGA. V gave up 3 bases and J gave up 3 bases; unmatched junction bases: 6. CDR3 bases: TGTGCCAGCAGCTTTAAACGGGACAGGGATGGAAACACCATATATTTT. Its protein product is CASSFKRDRDGNTIYF.

The V and J genes are TRBV6-6 and TRBJ1-1; 7 bases are shared with TRBD1. V shed 8 bases, J shed 8 bases, and the junction held 11 bases outside the gene matches. The CDR3 is 13 amino acids. Germline CDR1 is MNHNY and CDR2 is SVGAGI (reference sequence). The CDR3 DNA is TGTGCCAGCGCTAGGGGGCCCGACATGGAAGCTTTCTTT. Translation gives CASARGPDMEAFF.

The chain is built from TRBV7-3 and TRBJ1-1, with D hard to call. The CDR3 totals 13 residues. Germline-derived CDR1 and CDR2 are SGHTA and FQGTGA. Trimming took 4 bases from V and 0 from J, leaving 6 bases between them. The CDR3 DNA reads TGTGCCAGCAGCTCCCAGTTGAACACTGAAGCTTTCTTT. The encoded protein is CASSSQLNTEAFF.

This clone occurred once. The chain carries TRBV12-5 and TRBJ1-1; 9 bases map to TRBD1. Germline V gene data show CDR1 as LGHNT and CDR2 as FRNRAP. The length of the CDR3 is 15 residues. V lost 6 bases and J lost 4; bases outside the gene matches: 9. CDR3 protein: CASGLGTGTRTEAFF. In nucleotides, the CDR3 is TGTGCTAGTGGCCTCGGGACAGGGACTCGCACTGAAGCTTTCTTT.

The V call is TRBV4-2, the J call TRBJ1-1; possibly TRBD1 for D (5 bases). Trimming stripped 1 base from V and 0 bases from J, with 18 bases between. Germline CDR1 and CDR2: LGHNA and YNFKEQ. This CDR3 region has 18 residues. CDR3 region: CASSQGGPRSDMNTEAFF. For the CDR3, the DNA is TGTGCCAGCAGCCAAGGGGGCCCACGGTCCGACATGAACACTGAAGCTTTCTTT.